This T cell receptor beta chain was retrieved from a study of identifying expanded T cells in peripheral blood. The study, taken as a whole, reports: Two-week clone count variance significantly increased as total template count grew. About 1.2 clones differed between technical replicates, versus about 17 and 20 over time.

The protocol was immunoSEQ multiplex PCR, while the TCRdb copy is restricted to in-frame clones and leaves out a portion. The sample has about 80,000 clones; more than 75% are singletons. Germline CDR1 and CDR2: MGHRA and YSYEKL. After removal of 6 bases from V and 8 bases from J, the junction contained 11 bases not matched to a gene. The CDR3 is made up of 16 amino acids. With respect to this clone: What it recognizes is unknown.

Collection occurred without any documented infections or immune events in donors. This chain uses TRBV4-1 with TRBJ1-4, with 11 bases identical to TRBD1. The TCR comes from a person aged 18 to 75 in good health. Sequenced: blood. CDR3 in DNA: TGCGCCAGCAGTCCCGGGACAGGGGGGGATTTGGAAAAACTGTTTTTT. Its translation: CASSPGTGGDLEKLFF.